Shown below are 5 T cell receptor beta chains from a single sample sequenced in a study of blood T cells in healthy people across ages. With a J-beta primer mix and a sample-barcoded 5' primer, a second PCR ran roughly 6 to 12 cycles. TCRdb re-called the 5' RACE reads through MiXCR, storing one row per CDR3 protein. The sample holds around 1,500,000 distinct CDR3 sequences, 40% to 50% seen once. Sequencing was performed on blood. Receptors originate from a woman younger than 35 in good health.

In regard to this clonotype: A much larger clone differs from this one at a single base, so this may be a read error. The V gene is TRBV12-3 or TRBV12-4, the J gene TRBJ2-5; the D is unclear. The CDR3 spans 13 residues. CDR3 amino acids: CASRLGSGETQYF. The CDR3 DNA is TGTGCCAGCAGGTTAGGCTCAGGAGAGACCCAGTACTTC.

The chain employs TRBV7-2 and TRBJ2-2; 11 bases match TRBD2. CDR1 and CDR2 from the germline V gene are SGHTA and FQGNSA. This CDR3 has 16 amino acids. The V and J ends lost 1 base and 5 bases, in that order; junction bases with no gene match: 3. This CDR3 is CASSLVTSGSTGELFF. Here the CDR3 DNA reads TGTGCCAGCAGCTTAGTAACTAGCGGGAGTACCGGGGAGCTGTTTTTT.

This clonotype was counted only a few times. The chain recombines TRBV6-5 with TRBJ2-7; the D is unclear. Germline CDR1 is MNHEY and CDR2 is SVGAGI. The CDR3 has 14 residues. With 5 bases removed from V and 5 bases from J, the gap between germline ends came to 16 bases. Here the CDR3 reads CASSPPVGSHEQYF. The CDR3 nucleotides read TGTGCCAGCAGTCCACCGGTAGGGTCTCACGAGCAGTACTTC.

This chain connects TRBV20-1 to TRBJ2-1; 8 bases align to TRBD2. The CDR3 totals 14 residues. Germline V gene data show CDR1 as DFQATT and CDR2 as SNEGSKA (reference sequence). V lost 5 bases and J lost 5; bases outside the gene matches: 8. CDR3 nucleotide sequence: TGCAGTGCTGGATCCGGGACTAGAAACAATGAGCAGTTCTTC. This gives the protein CSAGSGTRNNEQFF.

This clonotype was counted ten times or more. The chain's CDR3 is CASSFRQGAYEQYF. The CDR3 bases are TGCGCCAGCAGCTTCAGACAGGGGGCCTACGAGCAGTACTTC. This chain links TRBV5-1 with TRBJ2-7; 9 nucleotides agree with TRBD1. Per germline, CDR1 SGHRS and CDR2 YFSETQ. Trimming took 2 bases from V and 2 from J; bases not matched to a gene: 2. This CDR3 is 14 amino acids long.